The subject of this entry is one T cell receptor beta chain. Its antigen is as yet unknown. This specimen belongs to a study of PD-1 blockade in mismatch repair-deficient tumors. Study-level background: Patients had over ten mismatch repair-deficient cancer types and were previously treated and progressing. Findings and limits, study-wide: Rapid post-treatment expansion, then contraction, generally preceding radiologic response, marked tumor-resident clones.

Mismatch repair deficiency was confirmed in all patients, by PCR or immunohistochemistry. The TCR-sequenced patients were a few responders to pembrolizumab. The V end lost 5 bases, the J end lost 5 bases, and 19 bases lay between the germline ends. The CDR3 is made up of 16 amino acids. Germline loops: CDR1 MNHEY, CDR2 SMNVEV (reference sequence). The repertoire was sequenced with immunoSEQ multiplex PCR; TCRdb's copy has only in-frame clones and lacks some. The repertoire has about 100,000 clones, 82% of them found once; the top ten carry about 6.3%. This TCR was sampled from an adult with mismatch repair-deficient cancer. This chain connects TRBV27 to TRBJ2-1, with no clear D. The specimen comprised peripheral blood, sampled approximately 35 weeks after starting pembrolizumab. Here the CDR3 DNA reads TGTGCCAGCAGTGCTCTTGGCGGAGCCCTAGACAATGAGCAGTTCTTC. Amino acids: CASSALGGALDNEQFF.